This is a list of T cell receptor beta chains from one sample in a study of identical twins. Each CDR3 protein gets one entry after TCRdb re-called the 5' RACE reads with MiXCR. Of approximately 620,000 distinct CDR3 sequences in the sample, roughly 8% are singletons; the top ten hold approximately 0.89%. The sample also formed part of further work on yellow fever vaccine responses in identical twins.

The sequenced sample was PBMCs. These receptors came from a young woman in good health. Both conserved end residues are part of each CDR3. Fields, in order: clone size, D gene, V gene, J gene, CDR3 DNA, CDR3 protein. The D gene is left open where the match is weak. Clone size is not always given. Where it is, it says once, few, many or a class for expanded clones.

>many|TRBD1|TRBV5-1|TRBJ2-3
TGTGCTAGCAGCTTAGACAGGGGGGATACGCAGTATTTT
CASSLDRGDTQYF
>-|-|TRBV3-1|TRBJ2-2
TGTGCCAGCAGCCAAAGGACTATCATCCGGGAGCTGTTTTTT
CASSQRTIIRELFF
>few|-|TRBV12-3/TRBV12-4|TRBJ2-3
TGTGCCAGCAGTTTAGCGGGGGGATTCACAGATACGCAGTATTTT
CASSLAGGFTDTQYF
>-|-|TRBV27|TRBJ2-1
TGTGCCAGCAGTTCCCGGCACAATGAGCAGTTCTTC
CASSSRHNEQFF
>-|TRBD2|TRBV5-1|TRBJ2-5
TGCGCCAGCAGAGCAGCGGGGGGGTCAGAGACCCAGTACTTC
CASRAAGGSETQYF
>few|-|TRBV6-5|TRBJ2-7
TGTGCCACCCGGTGGGGATCCTACGAGCAGTACTTC
CATRWGSYEQYF
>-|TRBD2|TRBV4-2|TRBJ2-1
TGTGCCAGCAGCCAAGTCCGGGCCGGGGGGGCGGGTATCAATGAGCAGTTCTTC
CASSQVRAGGAGINEQFF
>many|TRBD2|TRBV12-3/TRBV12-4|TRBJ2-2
TGTGCCAGCATAGCGGGACCGTCTAACACCGGGGAGCTGTTTTTT
CASIAGPSNTGELFF
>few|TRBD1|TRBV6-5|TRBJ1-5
TGTGCCAGCAGTTACGGCACACGGGACAGGGGGAATCAGCCCCAGCATTTT
CASSYGTRDRGNQPQHF
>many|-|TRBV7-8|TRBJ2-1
TGTGCCAGCAGCTTAGCGCCGAGGGGGGCCTACAATGAGCAGTTCTTC
CASSLAPRGAYNEQFF
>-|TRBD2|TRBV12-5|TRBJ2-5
TGTGCTAGTGGTTTGGTACGGACTAGCGGGGGGCAAGAGACCCAGTACTTC
CASGLVRTSGGQETQYF
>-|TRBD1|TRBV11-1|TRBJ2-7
TGTGCCAGCAGCTTATATCGGGACAGGGGAGGGGGACCAACCTACGAGCAGTACTTC
CASSLYRDRGGGPTYEQYF
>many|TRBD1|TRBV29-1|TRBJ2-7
TGCAGCGTTGTGACAGGGGCCTACGAGCAGTACTTC
CSVVTGAYEQYF
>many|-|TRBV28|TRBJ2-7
TGTGCCAGCAGTCCCCGAGTGGCCTACGAGCAGTACTTC
CASSPRVAYEQYF
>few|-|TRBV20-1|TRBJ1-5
TGCAGTGCTAGAGATAGGCAGGGGAATCAGCCCCAGCATTTT
CSARDRQGNQPQHF
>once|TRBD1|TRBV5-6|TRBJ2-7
TGTGCCAGCAGCCGGAGGACAGGTCTTACCTACGAGCAGTACTTC
CASSRRTGLTYEQYF
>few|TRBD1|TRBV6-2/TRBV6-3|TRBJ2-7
TGTGCCAGCGGACAGGACCGGGACAGGGCTACTTACGAGCAGTACTTC
CASGQDRDRATYEQYF
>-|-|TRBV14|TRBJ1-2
TGTGCCAGCAGCCAAGATTCGACAGCCTATGGCTACACCTTC
CASSQDSTAYGYTF
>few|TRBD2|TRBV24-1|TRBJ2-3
TGTGCCACCAGTGATCCCGGGACTAGCGGGAGCGATACGCAGTATTTT
CATSDPGTSGSDTQYF
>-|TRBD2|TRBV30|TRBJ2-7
TGTGCCTGGAGTGTTCTAGCGGGGGGCGGTGAGCAGTACTTC
CAWSVLAGGGEQYF
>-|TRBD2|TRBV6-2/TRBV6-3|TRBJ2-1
TGTGCCAGCTCCGGGACTAGCGGGATTAGTGAGCAGTTCTTC
CASSGTSGISEQFF
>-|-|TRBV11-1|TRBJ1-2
TGTGCCAGCATCACTCACGTGGGGGGGCGCGGGGACCATAACTATGGCTACACCTTC
CASITHVGGRGDHNYGYTF
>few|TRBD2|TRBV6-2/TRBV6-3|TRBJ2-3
TGTGCCAGCAGTTACTCGAGCCGGGAGGGACCAGATACGCAGTATTTT
CASSYSSREGPDTQYF
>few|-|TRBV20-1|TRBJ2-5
TGCAGTGCAGAGATGGACTCTCTCGGGAAGGAGACCCAGTACTTC
CSAEMDSLGKETQYF
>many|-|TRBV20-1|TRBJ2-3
TGCAGTGCTCCGGGTCCTAACAAGATTACTAGCACAGATACGCAGTATTTT
CSAPGPNKITSTDTQYF
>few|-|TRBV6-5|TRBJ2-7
TGTGCCAGCAGTTTACCAGGGATTCAAGTTTACGAGCAGTACTTC
CASSLPGIQVYEQYF
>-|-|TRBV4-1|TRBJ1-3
TGCGCCAGCAGCCAAGATCTACCAGGGCTTGGCTCTGGAAACACCATATATTTT
CASSQDLPGLGSGNTIYF
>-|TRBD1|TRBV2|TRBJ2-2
TGTGCCAGCGACAGGGGGCCCATAAACACCGGGGAGCTGTTTTTT
CASDRGPINTGELFF
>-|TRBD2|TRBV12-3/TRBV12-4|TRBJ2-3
TGTGCCAGCAGTGGGGGGACTAGCGGGGCAGCAGATACGCAGTATTTT
CASSGGTSGAADTQYF
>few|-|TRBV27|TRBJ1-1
TGTGCCAGCAGGGCGGAGTCGGACACTGAAGCTTTCTTT
CASRAESDTEAFF
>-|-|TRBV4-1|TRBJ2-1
TGCGCCAGCAGCCAAGTACTACTCACGGGTATAACCCTCAATGAGCAGTTCTTC
CASSQVLLTGITLNEQFF
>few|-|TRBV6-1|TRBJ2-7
TGTGCCACCTGGGAATCTCAGTACTTC
CATWESQYF
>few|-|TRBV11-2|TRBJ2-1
TGTGCCAGCAACATACTCGGGAATTACAATGAGCAGTTCTTC
CASNILGNYNEQFF
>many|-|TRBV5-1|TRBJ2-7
TGCGCCAGCAGCTTGGAGGCAGGATACGAGCAGTACTTC
CASSLEAGYEQYF
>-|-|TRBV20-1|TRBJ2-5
TGCAGTGCTAGAGATTTAGGGGGCCCGGGGGGAGAGACCCAGTACTTC
CSARDLGGPGGETQYF
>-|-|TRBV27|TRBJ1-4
TGTGCCAGCACCCCCCTGGGGGGTACTAATGAAAAACTGTTTTTT
CASTPLGGTNEKLFF